The 12 T cell receptor beta chains in this list originate from one sample, sequenced in a study of T cell responses to AZD1222 COVID-19 vaccine. TCRdb keeps only in-frame clones here, not all; method: immunoSEQ multiplex PCR. In the table there are 250,000 to 300,000 clones, around 93% of which are singletons. Sequencing was performed on peripheral blood, taken 28 days after the second AZD1222 dose. The receptors originated from an adult who received the AZD1222 COVID-19 vaccine.

The V call is TRBV9, the J call TRBJ2-3, with 8 positions matching TRBD2. This CDR3 comprises 16 residues. V trimming: 0 bases; J trimming: 3 bases; junction bases outside the gene matches: 6. From germline, CDR1 is SGDLS and CDR2 YYNGEE. The CDR3 DNA follows: TGTGCCAGCAGCGTAGAAGGTGGCGGGAGGACAGATACGCAGTATTTT. As protein: CASSVEGGGRTDTQYF.

V gene TRBV7-6 combines with J gene TRBJ1-1; tentative D call: TRBD1 (5 bases). The CDR3 sequence is 15 residues long. Germline loops: CDR1 SGHVS, CDR2 FNYEAQ. The V end lost 5 bases, the J end lost 0 bases, and 13 bases lay between the germline ends. CDR3 residues: CASSPRGMMNTEAFF. CDR3 in DNA: TGTGCCAGCAGCCCCCGGGGGATGATGAACACTGAAGCTTTCTTT.

In its sample, this clone was seen a few times. V gene TRBV5-1 combines with J gene TRBJ1-1; no clear D gene. The CDR3 has 13 residues. CDR1 SGHRS and CDR2 YFSETQ come from the germline V gene. V shed 1 base and J shed 2 bases, with 6 bases lying between them. For the CDR3, the DNA is TGCGCCAGCAGCTTGATCGGAAACACTGAAGCTTTCTTT. Translation gives CASSLIGNTEAFF.

J is TRBJ2-5 and V is TRBV9; D call uncertain. CDR3 length equals 15 residues. From germline, CDR1 is SGDLS and CDR2 YYNGEE. V dropped 0 bases and J dropped 4 bases, with 13 bases sitting between them. CDR3 protein: CASSVAPIQGETQYF. The CDR3 DNA follows: TGTGCCAGCAGCGTAGCTCCCATACAAGGAGAGACCCAGTACTTC.

This clone was counted once. At the DNA level, this CDR3 is encoded by other sequences in the same sample as well. This chain uses TRBV19 with TRBJ2-2, with 8 bases lining up with TRBD1. Germline CDR1 and CDR2: LNHDA and SQIVND (reference sequence). The CDR3 loop spans 15 amino acids. V shed 3 bases and J 1 base; nucleotides not matched to a gene: 1. The CDR3, as DNA: TGTGCCAGTAGTATTGGACAGGGGAACACCGGGGAGCTGTTTTTT. Translating gives CASSIGQGNTGELFF.

CDR3 residues: CASSQDQGAAFF. Written as DNA, the CDR3 is TGTGCCAGCAGCCAAGATCAGGGGGCGGCTTTCTTT. The V call is TRBV14, the J call TRBJ1-1; 8 bases align to TRBD1. In germline, CDR1 is SGHDN, CDR2 FVKESK. This CDR3 is built from 12 residues. J was trimmed by 11 bases and V by 0 bases; bases with no gene match: 2.

V gene TRBV3-1 (or the pseudogene TRBV3-2) combines with J gene TRBJ1-6, with TRBD1 as a possible D gene (5 bases). V was shortened by 0 bases and J by 6 bases, with 12 bases between the two germline ends. Germline CDR1 LGHDT, CDR2 YNNKEL (reference sequence). The CDR3 extends over 16 amino acids. CDR3: CASSQEPQATNSPLHF. The CDR3 coding sequence is TGTGCCAGCAGCCAAGAGCCACAGGCGACTAATTCACCCCTCCACTTT.

The rearrangement joins TRBV12-3 or TRBV12-4 to TRBJ2-3; TRBD2 might be the D (5 bases). The CDR3 is made up of 12 amino acids. V lost 1 base to trimming and J lost 6 bases, with 5 bases between them. The CDR3 DNA reads as TGTGCCAGCAGTTTAGGCGGGGATACGCAGTATTTT. The encoded protein is CASSLGGDTQYF.

The chain couples TRBV7-8 to TRBJ1-4; weak D call: TRBD1 (6 bases). This CDR3 is built from 16 residues. Germline CDR1 is SGHVS and CDR2 is FQNEAQ. Trimming shortened V by 5 bases and J by 4 bases, and 17 bases separated the two germline ends. For the CDR3, the DNA is TGTGCCAGCAGCGTCGATCAGTGGGGGCTTAATGAAAAACTGTTTTTT. Amino acids: CASSVDQWGLNEKLFF.

The chain links TRBV4-2 to TRBJ2-1; D may be TRBD1 (5 bases). CDR1 LGHNA and CDR2 YNFKEQ come from the germline V gene. The germline V and J ends were trimmed by 0 bases and 9 bases, with 9 bases remaining between them. CDR3 size: 13 residues. Written as DNA, the CDR3 is TGTGCCAGCAGCCAAGAGGACCAGGGTGAGCAGTTCTTC. Translation gives CASSQEDQGEQFF.

V gene TRBV7-9 combines with J gene TRBJ1-1; D not resolved. This CDR3 contains 15 residues. With 5 bases removed from V and 1 base from J, the gap between germline ends came to 14 bases. Germline-derived CDR1 and CDR2 are SEHNR and FQNEAQ (reference sequence). Here the CDR3 reads CASSPRGSQNTEAFF. CDR3 nucleotide sequence: TGTGCCAGCAGCCCCCGAGGGTCTCAGAACACTGAAGCTTTCTTT.

The chain links TRBV27 to TRBJ1-5; D remains unclear. The CDR3 extends over 13 amino acids. Trimming took off 5 bases at V and 7 bases at J, with 12 bases between the two ends. Germline CDR1 is MNHEY and CDR2 is SMNVEV (reference sequence). The CDR3 loop is CASSGRGEQPQHF. The CDR3 DNA sequence: TGTGCCAGCAGTGGGCGGGGAGAGCAGCCCCAGCATTTT.